The 9 T cell receptor beta chains listed next were all sequenced from one sample in a study of PD-L1 blockade in urothelial cancer. Produced via immunoSEQ multiplex PCR; TCRdb's table is partial and in-frame only. The profile shows under 40,000 clones, around 90% of them singletons. The sequencing here drew on PBMCs, taken around atezolizumab (anti-PD-L1) treatment. The receptors were gathered from a man in his 70s with urothelial cancer.

This clone has only one observation. This chain links TRBV9 with TRBJ2-2; D call uncertain. Trimming left V 2 bases short and J 4 bases short, with 9 bases between. Looked up from germline, CDR1 is SGDLS and CDR2 is YYNGEE. CDR3 size: 14 residues. CDR3 residues: CASSVDGGTGELFF. The CDR3 DNA follows: TGTGCCAGCAGCGTGGATGGCGGCACCGGGGAGCTGTTTTTT.

This chain connects TRBV7-6 to TRBJ1-5; tentatively, D is TRBD1 (6 bases). The CDR3 has 15 amino acids. Germline V lookup: CDR1 SGHVS, CDR2 FNYEAQ. Trimming removed 5 bases from V and 11 bases from J, with 22 bases in between. The CDR3 nucleotides read TGTGCCAGCAGCCCCCAACTGGGGGTAGGGGGAGCCCAGCATTTT. This sequence encodes CASSPQLGVGGAQHF.

The chain carries TRBV19 and TRBJ1-3; D not resolved. Germline V gene lookup returns CDR1 LNHDA and CDR2 SQIVND (reference sequence). The CDR3 length is 16 residues. Trimming removed 3 bases at V and 1 base at J, with 13 bases between. The CDR3: CASSMEGASSGNTIYF. The DNA of the CDR3 is TGTGCCAGTAGTATGGAGGGAGCATCTTCTGGAAACACCATATATTTT.

V and J are TRBV18 and TRBJ1-5; the D is unclear. The CDR3 has 15 amino acids. The V end was cut by 6 bases, the J end by 3 bases, with 15 bases between. The germline CDR1 and CDR2 sequences are KGHSH and LQKENI. This chain's CDR3 is CASSSRNGNNQPQHF. The CDR3 coding sequence is TGTGCCAGCTCGTCTCGGAACGGGAACAATCAGCCCCAGCATTTT.

The rearrangement links TRBV18 to TRBJ2-7; 7 nucleotides align to TRBD2. CDR1 KGHSH and CDR2 LQKENI come from the germline V gene. With 0 bases clipped from V and 3 bases from J, the junction kept 11 bases outside the gene matches. This CDR3 region has 17 residues. CDR3 loop: CASSPPRKRGLYYEQYF. The CDR3 DNA is TGTGCCAGCTCACCACCGAGGAAGCGGGGCTTATACTACGAGCAGTACTTC. The full variable domain, in which reference TRBV18 and TRBJ2-7 provide the parts outside the CDR3, is NAGVMQNPRHLVRRRGQEARLRCSPMKGHSHVYWYRQLPEEGLKFMVYLQKENIIDESGMPKERFSAEFPKEGPSILRIQQVVRGDSAAYFCASSPPRKRGLYYEQYFGPGTRLTVT.

The chain couples TRBV5-1 to TRBJ1-1; 9 nucleotides match TRBD1. The CDR3 covers 12 residues. From germline, CDR1 is SGHRS and CDR2 YFSETQ. V lost 4 bases, J lost 7 bases, and 2 bases stayed unmatched. The CDR3 DNA is TGCGCCAGCAGCGTGGACAGGGGTGAAGCTTTCTTT. The encoded protein is CASSVDRGEAFF.

This clone has only one observation. The chain joins TRBV27 to TRBJ2-2; 9 bases agree with TRBD2. Germline-derived CDR1 and CDR2 are MNHEY and SMNVEV (reference sequence). The J segment lost 0 bases and the V segment lost 6 bases, leaving 2 bases of the junction unmatched. The CDR3 has 15 residues. The CDR3 coding sequence is TGTGCCAGCAGCCCTAGCGGGACGAACACCGGGGAGCTGTTTTTT. It codes for CASSPSGTNTGELFF.

The CDR3 sequence is CASSVGQVNQPQHF. CDR3 sequence (DNA): TGTGCCAGCAGTGTCGGACAGGTCAATCAGCCCCAGCATTTT. The V and J genes are TRBV28 and TRBJ1-5; TRBD1 aligns across 7 bases. The CDR3 is 14 amino acids. V was pared by 5 bases and J by 3 bases, with 4 bases of the junction left unmatched. The V gene's germline CDR1 is MDHEN and CDR2 SYDVKM.

The rearrangement uses TRBV5-1 and TRBJ2-7; D call uncertain. Germline CDR1 reads SGHRS; CDR2 reads YFSETQ. CDR3 length equals 14 residues. V was clipped by 0 bases and J by 2 bases, with 9 bases between them. In DNA form, the CDR3 reads TGCGCCAGCAGCTTGGGCCAGGCCGCCTACGAGCAGTACTTC. This gives the protein CASSLGQAAYEQYF.